The 7 T cell receptor beta chains below all came from one sample that was sequenced in a study of T cell repertoires in MIS-A myocarditis (dated by TCRdb to between 2021 and 2024). The library was obtained by the immunoSEQ multiplex PCR assay. TCRdb mirrors the immuneACCESS table, restricted to in-frame sequences. Some clones are absent from its copies; in checked studies, under half trace to an unresolved V gene, and the reason for the others is unknown. This sample is represented by 14,000 to 15,000 clones; about 74% of them were singletons. The ten largest clones represent around 59% of the sample. Source material: left ventricle heart tissue obtained at autopsy. The intended sense of this specimen's cell subset or site label: cardiac tissue sample (left or right ventricle, interventricular septum, or pericardium). The receptors shown here come from a man aged 18 to 30 with fulminant myocarditis from multisystem inflammatory syndrome in adults (MIS-A) after COVID-19.

J is TRBJ2-1 and V is TRBV4-1; D is possibly TRBD1 or TRBD2 (6 bases each). The CDR3 is 16 residues long. Germline CDR1 reads MGHRA; CDR2 reads YSYEKL. V shed 2 bases and J shed 5 bases, with 16 bases lying between them. The CDR3 DNA sequence: TGCGCCAGCAGCCAACTTAGCACGGGGGCCGACAATGAGCAGTTCTTC. Protein product: CASSQLSTGADNEQFF.

The chain recombines TRBV5-1 with TRBJ2-7; possible D gene TRBD1, 6 bases. The germline V gene has CDR1 SGHRS and CDR2 YFSETQ. V lost 3 bases and J 0 bases, leaving 10 bases between the germline ends. The CDR3 runs 14 residues. CDR3 in amino acids: CASSSGQSSYEQYF. The CDR3 DNA sequence: TGCGCCAGCAGCTCCGGACAGAGCTCCTACGAGCAGTACTTC.

This clone was recorded a few times. This sequence joins TRBV28 and TRBJ1-5; 7 nucleotides line up with TRBD1. The germline gives CDR1 MDHEN, CDR2 SYDVKM. This CDR3 is 13 amino acids long. V shed 6 bases and J 5 bases; nucleotides not matched to a gene: 4. As DNA, the CDR3 is TGTGCCAGCAGGACAGGGAGGGATCAGCCCCAGCATTTT. Amino acid sequence: CASRTGRDQPQHF.

V gene TRBV7-2 combines with J gene TRBJ2-5; 11 nucleotides line up with TRBD2. The CDR3 spans 16 residues. The trim removed 6 bases at V and 5 bases at J, leaving 11 bases unmatched. Germline loops: CDR1 SGHTA, CDR2 FQGNSA. This CDR3 reads CASRRTGASGRETQYF. CDR3 bases: TGTGCCAGCAGACGCACTGGGGCTAGCGGGAGGGAGACCCAGTACTTC.

The chain is built from TRBV5-1 and TRBJ2-1; D possibly corresponds to TRBD1 (6 bases). Trimming stripped 2 bases from V and 15 bases from J, with 18 bases between. CDR3 length: 13 residues. CDR1 SGHRS and CDR2 YFSETQ come from the germline V gene. The CDR3 loop reads CASSLTTGPPMFF. The CDR3 bases are TGCGCCAGCAGCTTAACGACAGGCCCCCCAATGTTCTTC. The whole variable domain, remainder taken from reference TRBV5-1 and TRBJ2-1, is KAGVTQTPRYLIKTRGQQVTLSCSPISGHRSVSWYQQTPGQGLQFLFEYFSETQRNKGNFPGRFSGRQFSNSRSEMNVSTLELGDSALYLCASSLTTGPPMFFGPGTRLTVL.

This chain uses TRBV18 with TRBJ2-7; weak D call: TRBD1 (6 bases). CDR1 and CDR2 from the germline V gene are KGHSH and LQKENI. The V end lost 6 bases, the J end lost 0 bases, and 12 bases lay between the germline ends. This CDR3 is 14 amino acids long. CDR3 region: CASSPRDTSYEQYF. CDR3 in DNA: TGTGCCAGCTCGCCTAGGGACACCTCCTACGAGCAGTACTTC. The full variable domain, completed using reference TRBV18 and TRBJ2-7, is NAGVMQNPRHLVRRRGQEARLRCSPMKGHSHVYWYRQLPEEGLKFMVYLQKENIIDESGMPKERFSAEFPKEGPSILRIQQVVRGDSAAYFCASSPRDTSYEQYFGPGTRLTVT.

The chain carries TRBV11-2 and TRBJ1-6; D possibly corresponds to TRBD1 (5 bases). Trimming pared 5 bases from V and 9 bases from J, leaving 14 bases between. The germline V gene has CDR1 SGHAT and CDR2 FQNNGV. This CDR3 region has 14 residues. As DNA, the CDR3 is TGTGCCAGCAGCCCCCAGGTAGGGGTTTCACCCCTCCACTTT. Translation gives CASSPQVGVSPLHF.